Included here is one TCR beta chain sequence, with context. What antigen it recognizes has not been identified. No quality values exist for individual bases; no much larger clone is one base distant. The data were taken from a study of cytomegalovirus exposure and HLA in healthy donors (dated by TCRdb to 2016 to 2017). Background on the whole study: An earlier analysis of roughly 630 of the donors reported roughly 270 Gb of sequence data and 117 million unique TCR beta sequences from about 200 million T cells. An early release that covered approximately 600 HLA-typed donors contained approximately 300 gigabases of sequencing data and 70 million to 100 million unique TCR sequences. Of the approximately 400 genotyped donors, around 81% fell in the genetic ancestry cluster associated with self-reported Caucasian donors. The study was designed to test whether signatures of past pathogen exposure could be identified by cataloging public T cell receptors. The study used immunosequencing to profile the T cell repertoires of around 600 subjects and linked those repertoires to cytomegalovirus serostatus. Besides the first cohort of some 670 subjects, a separate validation cohort made up of 120 different subjects was used. The study combined high-throughput TCR immunosequencing, statistical association of individual TCRs with disease status, and machine learning to predict cytomegalovirus infection status. A later analysis re-examined previously published TCR beta repertoires from roughly 720 donors and added high-resolution HLA genotyping to investigate patterns of TCR occurrence. The later analysis used no new phenotypic data to find candidate immune exposures, relying instead on TCR beta sequences and their occurrence across donors. An earlier analysis of 500 to 650 of the donors applied high-throughput TCR beta sequencing to assess whether each TCR beta V gene segment acted as functional or pseudogenic. Donor age, sex, ethnicity and CMV serostatus were compiled alongside the repertoire data. In a later genetic analysis, genome-wide SNP genotypes for about three fifths of the 666 donors were used, and that subset was treated as a discovery cohort. All discovery cohort repertoires had been generated using a single sequencing platform. Both class I and class II loci were covered by HLA typing, at four-digit resolution. The number of donors typed differed by locus, with about 629-640 for A, B, C, DRB1 and DQB1, around 560 for DQA1, 606 for DPA1, and approximately 470 for DPB1. Five DR-DQ haplotypes were treated as single units for association and clustering because of strong linkage in the cohort. Among about 400 genotyped donors of the cohort, an average of around 250,000 unique TCR beta nucleotide sequences was sequenced per donor, of which approximately 19% were non-productive. Results the study describes overall, beyond this receptor: In a later analysis, HLA-associated TCR beta chains were found to be more clonally expanded and to have lower generation probabilities than equally common non-associated chains. A later analysis associated approximately 17,000 TCR beta sequences with specific HLA alleles at a false discovery rate of 0.05. A later analysis reported that several top co-occurrence clusters appeared linked to parvovirus B19, influenza, CMV and Epstein-Barr virus. The presence/absence analyses assumed that sequencing depth was roughly uniform across donors, and that assumption may not be true. In a later genetic analysis, fewer N-insertions in productive TCRs were reported among donors in an Asian-associated ancestry cluster than the roughly 700-donor mean. CMV serostatus was the only immune exposure information available for the cohort. Only TCR beta chains were sequenced in this cohort, and the absence of alpha or paired-chain data limited detectable features. Strong co-occurrence of HLA alleles, especially DR and DQ, made assigning TCR associations to individual alleles difficult. The study listed approximately 150 TCR beta chains as associated with cytomegalovirus. Linkage disequilibrium might explain the correlated functional status among segregating V segments, but an unknown experimental factor could not be excluded. Most TCR sequences were seen in very few donors, while some public TCRs were found in many individuals. In an earlier analysis of roughly 560 of the donors, most TCR beta V segments were observed in productive rearrangements about 87% or about 30% of the time, broadly matching IMGT annotations. Because some donors lacked HLA typing at each locus, the association tests relied only on the typed subset. In both the original and validation cohorts, the classifier was reported to diagnose cytomegalovirus status with high specificity and sensitivity. Because counts were too low, 15 or so rarely observed V segments, including chromosome 9 orphons, were excluded from the earlier analysis of some 590 of the donors. An association between a missense DCLRE1C variant and V-gene and J-gene trimming of TCR beta chains was found in a later genetic analysis and replicated in an independent cohort. A later analysis found that most CMV-associated TCR beta chains appeared HLA-restricted, with HLA associations seemingly driven largely by CMV exposure. According to a later analysis, TCR association rates differed among HLA loci, with DRB1 alleles showing the most associated TCRs and HLA-C alleles showing the fewest. A cluster of highly shared sequence variants was judged likely to be a technical artifact of the sequencing pipeline. In vitro tests confirmed that a few of the cytomegalovirus-associated TCR beta chains recognize cytomegalovirus antigens. A further reported finding was that TCR beta sequences accurately predicted the HLA-A and HLA-B alleles for most subjects in the first cohort. According to the authors, the approach could potentially be generalized to other disease states and immunological phenotypes.

The cohort was made up of about 670 healthy bone marrow donors. Cohort members were all nominally healthy when sampled, although unrecorded immune exposures were likely present. The donor tested CMV seronegative, placing the donor among the roughly 340 seronegative members of the cohort. A peripheral blood sample was collected from each donor, and TCR beta sequencing was performed on peripheral blood mononuclear cells. The Qiagen DNeasy Blood Extraction Kit was used to extract genomic DNA from the blood cell samples. Libraries were made using the immunoSEQ multiplex PCR assay. For the multiplex PCR, a mixture combining 60 forward primers for TCR Vbeta segments and 13 reverse primers for TCR Jbeta segments was used. A multiplex PCR assay on genomic DNA amplified the CDR3 region of rearranged TCR beta genes. On the Illumina HiSeq System, the amplified TCR beta libraries were sequenced as 87-base-pair reads. The original pipeline was this. In a later analysis, roughly 80 million unique TCR beta chains were counted across the approximately 620 repertoires, and around 10 million of these chains were shared by at least two donors. Raw reads were error-corrected and collapsed into unique sequences by a nearest-neighbor algorithm in which closely related sequences were merged to remove PCR and sequencing errors. CDR3 sequences were aligned to IMGT reference sequences to assign V, D and J gene segments. For a sequence to be retained, a match of at least six nucleotides to both a V gene segment and a J gene segment was required. Rearrangements were classified as productive when the CDR3 lacked stop codons and remained in frame with V and J, and all other rearrangements were classified as non-productive. CDR3 was defined according to IMGT convention as the region running from the second conserved V-encoded cysteine to the conserved J-encoded phenylalanine. The earlier analysis of approximately 500 of the donors excluded sequences that lacked an unambiguous match to a single V gene segment. An earlier analysis of several hundred of the donors called V segments functional above 56.7% productive rearrangements and segregating when the between-donor standard deviation exceeded 5%. A statistical classification framework was built for diagnosing cytomegalovirus status from the catalog of TCR beta chain sequences. A later analysis assigned V and J genes by comparing TCR nucleotide sequences with IMGT/GENE-DB human TR gene sequences. Using the TCRdist pipeline, a later analysis assigned CDR3 sequences along with most-parsimonious VDJ recombination scenarios. In a later analysis, each TCR beta chain was defined by its CDR3 amino acid sequence together with its V-gene family, and reads lacking a unique V-gene family were excluded. To address suspected cross-contamination and a sequencing artifact, a later analysis removed 592 highly shared, low-generation-probability nucleotide sequences. For each public chain, a later analysis derived a clonal expansion index from normalized ranks of inferred template counts within each repertoire. A later analysis computed generation probabilities with a VDJ recombination model fitted to out-of-frame rearrangements, and checked the results against IGoR. Hypergeometric tests were used in a later analysis to score TCR-TCR, TCR-HLA and TCR-CMV co-occurrence, with a repertoire-size bias correction applied to the TCR pairs. A later analysis estimated false discovery rates by permuting HLA or CMV assignments 20 times. In a later analysis, co-occurring TCRs were grouped with DBSCAN, and TCRdist sequence similarity was added when clustering was performed within HLA-allele-positive subsets. Repertoires with fewer than 30,000 or more than 120,000 public chains were left out of co-occurrence clustering, as were five repertoires with anomalous nucleotide sharing. This immuneACCESS table, as held by TCRdb, lists in-frame sequences with V and J called but not all clones. Of the missing ones, under half trace to an unresolved V gene in checked studies; the others have no known cause. D and trimming come from the DNA, and the V and J calls and clone size come from that table. Recorded for this sample are over 80,000 clones; 73% of them occurred a single time. Clones ranked in the top ten supply roughly 3.5% of the sample.

The TCR was taken from a man aged 40-49 years in good health and CMV-seronegative. The specimen sequenced was PBMCs.

The nucleotides read TGTGCCAGCAGTGACGAGAGGGATACGCAGTATTTT. It translates as CASSDERDTQYF. The rearranged segments are TRBV2 and TRBJ2-3; confidence is insufficient to name the D gene. V and J are truncated by 3 bases and 6 bases respectively, leaving an intervening sequence of 7 bases. The CDR3 holds 12 amino acids from the cysteine to the phenylalanine. Solely the CDR3 DNA is kept, with 36 bases framed from the first base. Sequences SNHLY (CDR1) and FYNNEI (CDR2) are obtained from the germline V gene. Outside the CDR3, residues come from the reference TRBV2 and TRBJ2-3 proteins, so the full variable domain is: EPEVTQTPSHQVTQMGQEVILRCVPISNHLYFYWYRQILGQKVEFLVSFYNNEISEKSEIFDDQFSVERPDGSNFTLKIRSTKLEDSAMYFCASSDERDTQYFGPGTRLTVL.